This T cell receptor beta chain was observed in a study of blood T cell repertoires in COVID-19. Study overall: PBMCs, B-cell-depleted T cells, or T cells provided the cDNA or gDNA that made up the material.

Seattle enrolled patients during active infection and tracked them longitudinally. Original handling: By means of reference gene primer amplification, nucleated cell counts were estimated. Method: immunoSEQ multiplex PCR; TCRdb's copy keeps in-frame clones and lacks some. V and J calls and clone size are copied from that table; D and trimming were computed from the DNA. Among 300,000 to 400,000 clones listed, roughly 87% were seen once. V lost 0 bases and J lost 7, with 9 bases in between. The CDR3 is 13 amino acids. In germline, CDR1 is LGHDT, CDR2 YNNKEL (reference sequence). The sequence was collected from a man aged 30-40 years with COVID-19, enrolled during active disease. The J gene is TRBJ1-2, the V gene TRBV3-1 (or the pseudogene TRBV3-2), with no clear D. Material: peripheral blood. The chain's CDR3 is CASSQDFTGGYTF. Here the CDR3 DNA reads TGTGCCAGCAGCCAAGATTTTACGGGTGGCTACACCTTC.